This TCR beta chain was sequenced in a study of shared clonotypes between healthy human individuals. Germline V lookup: CDR1 ENHRY, CDR2 SYGVKD. The CDR3 consists of 11 residues. V lost 6 bases and J 4 bases, leaving 7 bases between the germline ends. In regard to this clone: The same CDR3 is also encoded by other DNA sequences in this sample.

Generated by immunoSEQ multiplex PCR, the TCRdb table keeps only in-frame clones and is missing some. The sample records about 490,000 clones, over 65% being singletons. The chain carries TRBV10-3 and TRBJ2-7; a possible D gene is TRBD1 (5 bases). Source material: PBMCs. The clonotype was recovered from a woman aged 40 to 50 in good health. Some clones in this sample may be carry-over from other donors' samples. CDR3 DNA sequence: TGTGCCATCAGAGACAGTTACGAGCAGTACTTC. The encoded protein is CAIRDSYEQYF.